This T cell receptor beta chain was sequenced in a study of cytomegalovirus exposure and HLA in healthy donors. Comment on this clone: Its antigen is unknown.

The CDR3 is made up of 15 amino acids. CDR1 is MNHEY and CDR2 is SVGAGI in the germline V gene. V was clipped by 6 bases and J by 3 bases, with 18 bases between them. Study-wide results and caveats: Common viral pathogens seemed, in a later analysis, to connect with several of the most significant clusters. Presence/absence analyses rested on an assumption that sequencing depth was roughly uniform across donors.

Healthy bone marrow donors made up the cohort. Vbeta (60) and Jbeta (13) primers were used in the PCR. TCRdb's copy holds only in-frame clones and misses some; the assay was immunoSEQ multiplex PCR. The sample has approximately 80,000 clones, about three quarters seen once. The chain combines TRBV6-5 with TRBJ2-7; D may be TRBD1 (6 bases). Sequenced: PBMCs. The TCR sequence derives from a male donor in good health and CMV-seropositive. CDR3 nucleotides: TGTGCCAGCAGCTCATCCGACCAAGGGGGCTACGAGCAGTACTTC. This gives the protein CASSSSDQGGYEQYF.